Presented here are 9 T cell receptor beta chains from one specimen sequenced in a study of T cells after yellow fever vaccination (dated by TCRdb to about 2019). Per the publication, the treatment or condition label means: live attenuated yellow fever vaccine strain. Library preparation was by 5' RACE. Instrument on record: Illumina HiSeq 2500. Through fastp at Q25 and MiXCR, TCRdb rebuilt clones from the public reads, retaining in-frame beta chains. Every distinct CDR3 protein forms one entry, paired with its most common genes and DNA. For this sample there are 500,000 to 650,000 distinct CDR3 sequences; roughly a sixth appear just once. The ten largest clonotypes hold roughly 17% of the sample. Here the sequenced sample was PBMCs, taken 5 days after the first yellow fever vaccination. The source of these receptors is a man aged 18 to 30 who received the YFV17D yellow fever vaccine.

To note about this clonotype: At one boundary the junction diverges from the germline segment, which might be a read error. The rearrangement joins TRBV3-1 to TRBJ2-6; 8 bases match TRBD1. CDR3 length: 16 residues. Germline V CDR1 and CDR2: LGHDT, YNNKEL (reference sequence). This CDR3 reads CSSSRDRISGANVLTF. The DNA of the CDR3 is TGTTCCAGCAGCCGGGACAGGATCTCTGGGGCCAACGTCCTGACTTTC.

This clonotype was picked up a small number of times. The V call is TRBV10-1, the J call TRBJ2-1; 9 bases are a match to TRBD2. This CDR3 comprises 16 residues. The ends lost 0 bases at V and 5 bases at J; junction bases unmatched: 5. Germline values: CDR1 WNHNN, CDR2 SYGVQD (reference sequence). CDR3 region: CASSESTTSGHNEQFF. The CDR3 nucleotides read TGCGCCAGCAGTGAGTCAACGACTAGCGGACACAATGAGCAGTTCTTC.

The genes are TRBV4-3 and TRBJ2-3; possible D gene TRBD2, 5 bases. V lost 1 base to trimming and J lost 0 bases, with 11 bases between them. The length of the CDR3 is 16 residues. Germline CDR1 and CDR2: LGHNA and YSLEER. CDR3 in DNA: TGCGCCAGCAGCCAAGTGGCGGGTTCTAGCACAGATACGCAGTATTTT. This sequence encodes CASSQVAGSSTDTQYF.

This clonotype came up a few times. The V call is TRBV6-1, the J call TRBJ1-2; 8 positions agree with TRBD1. J was trimmed by 9 bases and V by 5 bases; bases with no gene match: 8. Germline CDR1 is MNHNS and CDR2 is SASEGT. The CDR3 is 13 residues long. CDR3 loop: CASSRDRSKRYTF. DNA for the CDR3: TGTGCCAGCAGTAGGGACAGGAGTAAACGCTACACCTTC.

The chain is built from TRBV11-2 and TRBJ1-2; D remains ambiguous. This CDR3 contains 13 residues. The germline gives CDR1 SGHAT, CDR2 FQNNGV. V was cut by 5 bases and J by 6 bases, with 13 bases left in between. CDR3 amino acids: CASSAHQTDGYTF. CDR3 coding DNA: TGTGCCAGCAGCGCCCATCAGACGGATGGCTACACCTTC.

This clonotype has only a few counts. The chain is built from TRBV28 and TRBJ2-2, with TRBD1 matching 10 bases. The junction had 3 bases not matched to a gene; V was cut back by 7 bases and J by 1 base. The length of the CDR3 is 15 residues. Germline V gene lookup returns CDR1 MDHEN and CDR2 SYDVKM. CDR3 DNA sequence: TGTGCCAGCACGGACAGGGGGTTGAACACCGGGGAGCTGTTTTTT. Translation: CASTDRGLNTGELFF.

V and J are TRBV6-2 or TRBV6-3 and TRBJ1-1; D is unclear. Per the germline V gene, CDR1 is MNHEY and CDR2 is SVGEGT. CDR3 length equals 13 residues. V lost 2 bases and J 6 bases, leaving 10 bases between the germline ends. The CDR3 reads CASSYAAGAEAFF. In DNA, the CDR3 is TGTGCCAGCAGTTACGCGGCGGGCGCTGAAGCTTTCTTT.

The chain employs TRBV7-9 and TRBJ2-7, with D possibly matching TRBD2 (5 bases). CDR1 and CDR2 from the germline V gene are SEHNR and FQNEAQ (reference sequence). Between the trimmed V and J ends, which lost 5 bases and 5 bases, there was a span of 13 bases. This CDR3 is built from 13 residues. This CDR3 reads CASSPAGLNEQYF. For the CDR3, the DNA is TGTGCCAGCAGCCCCGCCGGACTCAACGAGCAGTACTTC.

This clonotype showed up just a few times. The V gene is TRBV5-1, the J gene TRBJ1-2; D is unresolved. Looked up from germline, CDR1 is SGHRS and CDR2 is YFSETQ. The CDR3 runs to 14 residues. Trimming stripped 0 bases from V and 1 base from J, with 7 bases between. CDR3 protein: CASSLDPVNYGYTF. In DNA, the CDR3 is TGCGCCAGCAGCTTGGATCCGGTTAACTATGGCTACACCTTC.